The next 17 T cell receptor beta chains were all read from a single sample in a study of early T cells in non-severe SARS-CoV-2 infection. Using its own MiXCR run on the 5' RACE reads, TCRdb lists one record per CDR3 protein. The sample carries about 38,000 distinct CDR3 sequences, 3.5% to 5% recorded once. Sequencing was performed on whole blood. These receptors all stem from an adult who was a healthcare worker with PCR-confirmed SARS-CoV-2 infection or an uninfected control (not recorded which).

This clonotype is medium-sized within its sample. The V call is TRBV20-1, the J call TRBJ1-1; maybe TRBD1 (5 bases). Deletions cut 5 bases from V and 5 bases from J, with 15 bases between. CDR1 and CDR2 (germline): DFQATT, SNEGSKA (reference sequence). The length of the CDR3 is 13 residues. The CDR3 DNA reads as TGCAGTGCTGAACAGGAGGGTCGGACTGAAGCTTTCTTT. Amino acids: CSAEQEGRTEAFF.

Ten or more counts support this clonotype. The chain has TRBV5-1 and TRBJ2-3; 8 positions match TRBD2. The CDR3 covers 16 residues. Unmatched junction bases numbered 10, after V lost 4 bases and J lost 3 bases. Germline V gene data show CDR1 as SGHRS and CDR2 as YFSETQ. The DNA for the CDR3 is TGCGCCAGCAGCCCTCCGGACAGCGGGGGAACAGATACGCAGTATTTT. This gives the protein CASSPPDSGGTDTQYF.

This clonotype was found many times. The chain employs TRBV10-3 and TRBJ1-3; D unclear. The CDR3 spans 15 residues. V was trimmed by 6 bases and J by 0 bases, leaving 12 bases between them. Germline lookup yields CDR1 ENHRY and CDR2 SYGVKD. DNA for the CDR3: TGTGCCATCAGAGCACACGGGATCTCTGGAAACACCATATATTTT. Amino acids: CAIRAHGISGNTIYF.

The chain employs TRBV9 and TRBJ2-2; 12 positions agree with TRBD2. Looked up from germline, CDR1 is SGDLS and CDR2 is YYNGEE. V lost 4 bases to trimming and J lost 8 bases; unmatched junction nucleotides: 12. The CDR3 runs 17 residues. CDR3 in DNA: TGTGCCAGCAGCTCAGATTACGGACTAGCGGGGTCTGGGGAGCTGTTTTTT. It codes for CASSSDYGLAGSGELFF.

This clonotype was counted at least ten times. The chain is built from TRBV5-1 and TRBJ2-3; 7 bases align to TRBD1. CDR1 SGHRS and CDR2 YFSETQ come from the germline V gene. This CDR3 region has 14 residues. With V trimmed by 7 bases and J by 3 bases, 8 bases remained unmatched. The chain's CDR3 is CASGSGQPTDTQYF. As DNA, the CDR3 is TGCGCCAGCGGATCGGGACAGCCTACAGATACGCAGTATTTT.

At least ten counts were recorded for this clonotype. The rearrangement uses TRBV6-2 or TRBV6-3 and TRBJ2-1; the D is unclear. CDR3 length equals 12 residues. Germline V gene data show CDR1 as MNHEY and CDR2 as SVGEGT. V dropped 2 bases and J dropped 4 bases, with 3 bases sitting between them. The CDR3 reads CASSYGYNEQFF. CDR3 DNA: TGTGCCAGCAGTTACGGTTACAATGAGCAGTTCTTC.

This clonotype occurred many times. The chain links TRBV13 to TRBJ2-1, with TRBD1 matching over 10 bases. Germline-derived CDR1 and CDR2 are PRHDT and FYEKMQ (reference sequence). Germline trimming cut 2 bases from V and 5 bases from J; bases unmatched to any gene: 3. The CDR3 runs 15 residues. The CDR3 nucleotides read TGTGCCAGCAGCTTAAGGACAGGGGGGAACAATGAGCAGTTCTTC. It is translated as CASSLRTGGNNEQFF.

This clonotype was seen many times. The chain employs TRBV20-1 and TRBJ2-7, with TRBD2 matching over 15 bases. V gave up 6 bases and J gave up 4 bases; unmatched junction bases: 4. The germline CDR1 and CDR2 sequences are DFQATT and SNEGSKA (reference sequence). This CDR3 has 14 residues. The CDR3 nucleotides are TGCAGTGCAATGGGGACTAGCGGGGGGTACGAGCAGTACTTC. This gives the protein CSAMGTSGGYEQYF.

Ten or more counts support this clonotype. The rearrangement joins TRBV10-3 to TRBJ1-3; maybe TRBD1 (5 bases). Germline V gene sequence: CDR1 ENHRY, CDR2 SYGVKD. V dropped 8 bases and J dropped 0 bases, with 14 bases sitting between them. The CDR3 has 15 residues. CDR3 sequence: CAIGTDYYSGNTIYF. The CDR3 DNA follows: TGTGCCATCGGGACTGACTATTACTCTGGAAACACCATATATTTT.

The table lists this clonotype with many counts. V gene TRBV12-3 or TRBV12-4 combines with J gene TRBJ2-4; D uncertain. V lost 5 bases, J lost 10 bases, and 12 bases lay in between. The CDR3 is 12 residues long. The CDR3 DNA sequence: TGTGCCAGCAGTCCGGGTGTGGAGATTCAGTACTTC. It codes for CASSPGVEIQYF.

This clonotype was detected many times. The V call is TRBV6-6, the J call TRBJ2-1; 8 bases align to TRBD2. CDR1 and CDR2 from the germline V gene are MNHNY and SVGAGI (reference sequence). The V and J ends lost 0 bases and 4 bases, in that order; junction bases with no gene match: 8. This CDR3 comprises 17 residues. CDR3: CASSYSRPAGVYNEQFF. In nucleotides, the CDR3 is TGTGCCAGCAGTTACTCGAGACCAGCGGGGGTGTACAATGAGCAGTTCTTC.

There are many counts of this clonotype. The V gene is TRBV5-1, the J gene TRBJ1-6, with TRBD1 identical over 7 bases. The CDR3 sequence is 15 residues long. Germline trimming cut 4 bases from V and 9 bases from J; bases unmatched to any gene: 10. In germline, CDR1 is SGHRS, CDR2 YFSETQ. The CDR3 bases are TGCGCCAGCAGCCCAACGACAGGGACCGGTTCACCCCTCCACTTT. Its protein product is CASSPTTGTGSPLHF.

This clonotype was observed at least ten times. This rearrangement joins TRBV12-5 to TRBJ2-2; 7 positions match TRBD2. This CDR3 is built from 19 residues. Per germline, CDR1 LGHNT and CDR2 FRNRAP. V shed 8 bases and J 1 base; nucleotides not matched to a gene: 19. This CDR3 reads CASRFQLSGGRRNTGELFF. Written as DNA, the CDR3 is TGTGCTAGTAGATTTCAACTCTCGGGGGGACGTAGGAACACCGGGGAGCTGTTTTTT. The variable domain in full, with the rest retrieved from reference TRBV12-5 and TRBJ2-2, is DARVTQTPRHKVTEMGQEVTMRCQPILGHNTVFWYRQTMMQGLELLAYFRNRAPLDDSGMPKDRFSAEMPDATLATLKIQPSEPRDSAVYFCASRFQLSGGRRNTGELFFGEGSRLTVL.

This clonotype was observed at least ten times. This sequence joins TRBV7-8 and TRBJ1-5; tentatively, D is TRBD1 (5 bases). There are 15 residues in the CDR3. CDR1 and CDR2 from the germline V gene are SGHVS and FQNEAQ. Between the trimmed V and J ends, which lost 4 bases and 10 bases, there was a span of 20 bases. Written as DNA, the CDR3 is TGTGCCAGCAGCTCATACAGGAGCTCTGGCCCCCCCCAGCATTTT. Its translation is CASSSYRSSGPPQHF.

This clonotype was seen at least ten times. The chain links TRBV15 to TRBJ2-7, with TRBD2 identical over 8 bases. V was pared by 5 bases and J by 3 bases, with 9 bases of the junction left unmatched. Germline assignment: CDR1 LNHNV and CDR2 YYDKDF (reference sequence). The CDR3 contains 15 residues. CDR3 loop: CATSGERGILYEQYF. The CDR3 DNA sequence: TGTGCCACCAGCGGCGAGCGGGGGATCCTCTACGAGCAGTACTTC.

This clonotype has at least ten counts. The CDR3 DNA reads as TGCGCCAGCAGCCACTTCACAGATACGCAGTATTTT. It yields the protein CASSHFTDTQYF. The V call is TRBV4-1, the J call TRBJ2-3; no definite D call. The CDR3 length is 12 residues. The V end was cut by 3 bases, the J end by 2 bases, with 3 bases between. CDR1 MGHRA and CDR2 YSYEKL come from the germline V gene.

The chain recombines TRBV27 with TRBJ2-7, with D perhaps matching TRBD1 or TRBD2 (6 bases each). V gave up 6 bases and J gave up 5 bases, with 14 bases separating them. Germline V gives CDR1 MNHEY, CDR2 SMNVEV (reference sequence). The CDR3 totals 13 residues. CDR3 residues: CASRWSGGDEQYF. DNA for the CDR3: TGTGCCAGCAGGTGGTCCGGGGGCGACGAGCAGTACTTC.